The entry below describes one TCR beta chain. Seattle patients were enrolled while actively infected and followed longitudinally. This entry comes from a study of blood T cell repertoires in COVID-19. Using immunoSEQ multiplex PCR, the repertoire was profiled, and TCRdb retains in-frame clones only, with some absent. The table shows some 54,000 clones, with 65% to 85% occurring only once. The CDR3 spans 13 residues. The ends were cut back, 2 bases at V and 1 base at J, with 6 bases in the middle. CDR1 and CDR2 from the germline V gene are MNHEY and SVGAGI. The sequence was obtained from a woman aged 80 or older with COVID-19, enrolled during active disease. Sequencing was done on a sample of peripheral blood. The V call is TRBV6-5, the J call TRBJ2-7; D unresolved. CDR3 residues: CASSYGGSYEQYF. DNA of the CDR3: TGTGCCAGCAGTTACGGCGGATCCTACGAGCAGTACTTC.